Presented here are 5 T cell receptor beta chains from one specimen sequenced in a study of technical replicates of blood from a few donors. Clones were sequenced by immunoSEQ multiplex PCR, and TCRdb holds only the in-frame ones, with some missing. The sample lists 45,000 to 60,000 clones, about 95% occurring once. Sequenced input: PBMCs. The origin of the receptors is a human donor in good health. Some clones in this sample may be carry-over from other donors' samples.

The count of this clone is one. The V call is TRBV7-8, the J call TRBJ1-5; a weak D match, TRBD1 (5 bases). CDR3 length: 15 residues. Germline assignment: CDR1 SGHVS and CDR2 FQNEAQ. V gave up 5 bases and J gave up 3 bases, with 14 bases separating them. DNA for the CDR3: TGTGCCAGCAGCCCCCGGAGGGGCCCCAATCAGCCCCAGCATTTT. The encoded protein is CASSPRRGPNQPQHF.

The V and J genes are TRBV9 and TRBJ1-1; no clear D. The CDR3 totals 13 residues. Germline CDR1 reads SGDLS; CDR2 reads YYNGEE. The ends were cut back, 4 bases at V and 1 base at J, with 8 bases in the middle. The CDR3 nucleotides read TGTGCCAGCAGCCCTTTAGCGAACACTGAAGCTTTCTTT. Translation: CASSPLANTEAFF.

The sample holds a few counts of this clone. The chain joins TRBV4-3 to TRBJ2-7; D might be TRBD1 (5 bases). From germline, CDR1 is LGHNA and CDR2 YSLEER. The V gene lost 1 base and the J gene lost 3 bases, with 13 bases spanning the gap. The CDR3 loop spans 15 amino acids. The CDR3 nucleotides are TGCGCCAGCAGCCAAGTAATTGCCGACAGCTACGAGCAGTACTTC. It specifies CASSQVIADSYEQYF.

The chain's CDR3 is CASHAVPAYEQYF. The CDR3 DNA reads TGTGCCAGCCACGCGGTACCAGCCTACGAGCAGTACTTC. This sequence joins TRBV7-9 and TRBJ2-7, with D unresolved. CDR3 size: 13 residues. Trimming shortened V by 8 bases and J by 2 bases, and 13 bases separated the two germline ends. Germline V lookup: CDR1 SEHNR, CDR2 FQNEAQ (reference sequence).

The rearrangement links TRBV19 to TRBJ1-1; 8 nucleotides match TRBD1. V shed 3 bases and J 4 bases; nucleotides not matched to a gene: 4. CDR1 is LNHDA, CDR2 SQIVND, per germline (reference sequence). CDR3 length equals 14 residues. The CDR3 nucleotides are TGTGCCAGTAGTATCCTCGACAGGGGCACTGAAGCTTTCTTT. Protein product: CASSILDRGTEAFF.